The T cell receptor beta chain described here comes from a study of shared clonotypes between healthy human individuals (dated by TCRdb to about 2020). Notes on the research overall: A couple of women and a few men aged 18 to 49 years were included in the cohort. For each donor, CD4 naive and CD4 memory were each given three plates, CD8 naive was given two plates, and CD8 memory was given one plate. To estimate repertoire size and how much clonotype sharing occurs between individuals, the study deeply sequenced the blood TCR repertoires of about five healthy adults. To increase sequencing depth and limit assay-specific biases, different laboratories used diverse techniques to prepare libraries and sequence TCR repertoires. Per donor, leukapheresis produced somewhere between about 0.85 and 8.9 billion PBMCs.

There are 17 amino acids in the CDR3, from cysteine to phenylalanine inclusive. This entry keeps only the CDR3 DNA: 51 bases, framed from base 1. Sequences LNHDA (CDR1) and SQIVND (CDR2) are obtained from the germline V gene (reference sequence). V is clipped by 4 bases and J by 0 bases, and the sequence between their germline boundaries is 16 bases long. Using the deep immunoSEQ assay, TCR CDR3 regions were amplified from genomic DNA by multiplex PCR. Extracted genomic DNA from each cell subset was spread evenly across all wells of several immunoSEQ 96-well plates, with each plate serving as a replicate. Each replicate PCR for sorted subsets received roughly 0.2 ug genomic DNA, equal to about 30,000 T cell genomes. Purified libraries were quantified with a Qubit 3.0 fluorometer, sized on a Bioanalyzer 2100, and re-quantified with the KAPA Library Quantification kit. Every immunoSEQ 96-well plate was sequenced on a dedicated single-read 150-cycle Illumina NextSeq 550 flow cell. Processing in the source paper ran as follows. The immunoSEQ output contained only junctional sequences without quality scores, so filtering could not match that applied to full-length reads. To assign V/J genes and CDR3, sequences were annotated against IMGT germline references using PyIR, a Python wrapper for IgBLAST v1.9. Reads with weak V/J assignments (E-value above 1e-6), missing CDR3, stop codons, out-of-frame junctions, or ambiguous translated residues were removed. V3J clonotypes were defined as sequences sharing an identical inferred V gene, J gene, and CDR3 amino acid sequence. The percentage overlap between two repertoires was calculated by dividing the number of shared unique clonotypes by the size of the smaller repertoire. Three approaches were used to assess repertoire richness: RTK rarefaction, the Chao1 estimator, and Recon v2.1 estimates of unobserved clonotypes. Generation probabilities for all TCRbeta clonotypes obtained by the gDNA method from a handful of donors were computed using OLGA. In TCRdb, the immuneACCESS table is reduced to in-frame sequences with V and J assigned. These tables do not hold every clone; where another copy was compared, an unresolved V gene accounts for under half, and the others remain unexplained. That table supplies the V and J calls and clone size; D and trimming were determined from the DNA. A total of about 1,800,000 clones appear in this sample, over 85% of them only once. Together, the top ten hold 1.2% of the sample.

Results and caveats for the whole study, not just this receptor: Pairwise subsampling led to the expectation that sequencing depth would affect the degree of clonotype sharing among donors. Because the study included a small number of donors, the genetic and exposure-history diversity represented was limited. Compared with non-shared clonotypes, the clonotypes found in all four sorted-subset donors had higher generation probabilities. Roughly 5% of naive CD4, 3% to 4% of naive CD8, roughly 2.4% of memory CD4, and about 0.4% of memory CD8 clonotypes were shared across several donors. Only blood was sampled, and tissue TCR repertoires likely differ from those in blood. Even with the large sequencing depth, rarefaction of the sorted-subset datasets indicated that sequencing was incomplete. Naive subsets generally had larger estimated clonotype richness than memory subsets did.

CD8 naive samples were CD45RO-negative cells positively selected for CCR7, giving a CD45RA+CCR7+ population that excluded TemRA cells. The donors were healthy, HIV-negative adults who had no recently reported acute infections or vaccinations. Only Caucasian adults living in Nashville, Tennessee, USA were represented among the donors. Blood was obtained by leukapheresis, after which PBMCs were separated by Ficoll-Histopaque density gradient centrifugation and cryopreserved in liquid nitrogen vapor phase. Purity and quantity of every magnetically sorted T cell population were checked by analytical flow cytometry. Genomic DNA was isolated from each sorted fraction and quantified by UV absorbance on a Nanodrop 2000c. A remark on this clone: Its antigen specificity is not known. The input lacks base qualities; no much larger clone sits a single base away.

Material for sequencing was naive CD8+ T cells sorted from blood. This specimen's cell subset or site label, per the study, means: CD45RA+CCR7+. This clonotype was obtained from a man aged 18 to 29 in good health. This receptor chain uses TRBV19 and TRBJ2-1, and perhaps TRBD2 as D gene, on 6 matching bases. The CDR3 protein: CASSTPSGWSSYNEQFF. The nucleotides are TGTGCCAGTAGTACCCCAAGCGGGTGGAGCTCCTACAATGAGCAGTTCTTC. The full variable domain, completed from the reference TRBV19 and TRBJ2-1 proteins outside the CDR3, reads DGGITQSPKYLFRKEGQNVTLSCEQNLNHDAMYWYRQDPGQGLRLIYYSQIVNDFQKGDIAEGYSVSREKKESFPLTVTSAQKNPTAFYLCASSTPSGWSSYNEQFFGPGTRLTVL.